These 30 T cell receptor beta chains came from one sample sequenced in a study of blood T cell repertoires in COVID-19. This table comes from immunoSEQ multiplex PCR, and its TCRdb copy is limited to in-frame clones, with some not included. The profile covers around 290,000 clones, with about 87% appearing a single time and roughly 7.1% taken by the ten largest. Sequenced: peripheral blood. Receptors were obtained from a woman in her fifties or sixties who had recovered from COVID-19.

The chain has TRBV7-2 and TRBJ1-1; possibly TRBD1 for D (6 bases). Trimming shortened V by 7 bases and J by 8 bases, and 14 bases separated the two germline ends. CDR3 length: 12 amino acids. Germline V gene lookup returns CDR1 SGHTA and CDR2 FQGNSA. CDR3 sequence (DNA): TGTGCCAGCATCTCAGGGGAACGGGAAGCTTTCTTT. As protein: CASISGEREAFF.

This chain joins TRBV7-2 and TRBJ2-3; 16 bases line up with TRBD2. The CDR3 totals 19 residues. V shed 5 bases and J 5 bases; nucleotides not matched to a gene: 13. Germline assignment: CDR1 SGHTA and CDR2 FQGNSA. The CDR3 nucleotides are TGTGCCAGCAGCCGTCCCGGGACTAGCGGGAGGGCCGCGGGAGATACGCAGTATTTT. Protein product: CASSRPGTSGRAAGDTQYF.

CDR3 sequence (DNA): TGTGCCAGCAGTATAGACAGGTCTGGCCCCTACGAGCAGTACTTC. It encodes CASSIDRSGPYEQYF. This chain links TRBV6-2 or TRBV6-3 with TRBJ2-7; maybe TRBD1 (6 bases). Germline V gene lookup returns CDR1 MNHEY and CDR2 SVGEGT. V lost 5 bases to trimming and J lost 2 bases, with 16 bases between them. The CDR3 has 15 amino acids.

This clone turned up a few times. The genes are TRBV5-5 and TRBJ1-5, with TRBD1 identical over 7 bases. Trimming at V came to 4 bases and at J to 4 bases, leaving 5 bases not matched to a gene. Germline V lookup: CDR1 SGHKS, CDR2 YYEKEE (reference sequence). The CDR3 runs to 14 residues. In DNA form, the CDR3 reads TGTGCCAGCAGCAAGGACAGGACTAATCAGCCCCAGCATTTT. This gives the protein CASSKDRTNQPQHF.

The V and J genes are TRBV4-3 and TRBJ1-4; no definite D call. This CDR3 is 15 amino acids long. Germline CDR1 is LGHNA and CDR2 is YSLEER. Trimming left V 0 bases short and J 7 bases short, with 12 bases between. This chain's CDR3 is CASSQDMGRSEKLFF. In DNA form, the CDR3 reads TGCGCCAGCAGCCAAGATATGGGGAGGAGTGAAAAACTGTTTTTT.

The gene calls are TRBV12-1 and TRBJ1-4; the table's D call of TRBD1 was not tested on the DNA. TRBV12-1 is described as a pseudogene. This CDR3 has 14 amino acids. The CDR3 here is CASNYRLTNEKLFF. CDR3 sequence (DNA): TGTGCCAGCAACTACAGGCTAACTAATGAAAAACTGTTTTTT.

This chain links TRBV6-5 with TRBJ2-5, with 9 bases matching TRBD1. In germline, CDR1 is MNHEY, CDR2 SVGAGI. Unmatched junction bases numbered 11, after V lost 10 bases and J lost 5 bases. The CDR3 spans 14 residues. The CDR3 sequence is CATHVDRGSETQYF. The CDR3 region has the DNA TGTGCCACCCACGTCGACAGGGGGAGTGAGACCCAGTACTTC.

This chain links TRBV27 with TRBJ1-1; 8 bases align to TRBD1. The germline V gene has CDR1 MNHEY and CDR2 SMNVEV (reference sequence). J was trimmed by 4 bases and V by 0 bases; bases with no gene match: 4. This CDR3 spans 15 amino acids. CDR3 sequence reads: CASSLSRQGFTEAFF. Written as DNA, the CDR3 is TGTGCCAGCAGTTTATCCCGACAGGGGTTCACTGAAGCTTTCTTT.

V gene TRBV7-9 combines with J gene TRBJ1-2, with D possibly matching TRBD1 (5 bases). This CDR3 is 15 amino acids long. Deletions cut 1 base from V and 1 base from J, with 10 bases between. Germline V gene sequence: CDR1 SEHNR, CDR2 FQNEAQ (reference sequence). In DNA, the CDR3 is TGTGCCAGCAGCTTAGGTAACAGGCATAACTATGGCTACACCTTC. It yields the protein CASSLGNRHNYGYTF.

The chain combines TRBV25-1 with TRBJ2-1; 10 nucleotides agree with TRBD1. This CDR3 region has 17 residues. Per the germline V gene, CDR1 is MGHDK and CDR2 is SYGVNS. With V trimmed by 3 bases and J by 8 bases, 13 bases remained unmatched. CDR3 coding DNA: TGTGCCAGCAGTGATTGGGGGGACAGGGGATTATTCCATGAGCAGTTCTTC. Protein sequence: CASSDWGDRGLFHEQFF. Filled out from reference TRBV25-1 and TRBJ2-1, the complete variable domain reads EADIYQTPRYLVIGTGKKITLECSQTMGHDKMYWYQQDPGMELHLIHYSYGVNSTEKGDLSSESTVSRIRTEHFPLTLESARPSHTSQYLCASSDWGDRGLFHEQFFGPGTRLTVL.

This clone was seen a single time. The rearrangement uses TRBV4-2 and TRBJ2-3; 8 positions agree with TRBD2. Losses at the gene ends were 4 bases for V and 6 bases for J; bases not matched to a gene: 18. The CDR3 totals 18 residues. Germline values: CDR1 LGHNA, CDR2 YNFKEQ. The CDR3 coding sequence is TGTGCCAGCAGCCGCGAATCGAAGAATAGCGGGAATGGGGATACGCAGTATTTT. Encoded protein: CASSRESKNSGNGDTQYF.

This chain uses TRBV5-4 with TRBJ2-7; D is possibly TRBD2 (6 bases). This CDR3 spans 16 amino acids. Germline CDR1 is SGHNT and CDR2 is YYREEE (reference sequence). Trimming stripped 0 bases from V and 0 bases from J, with 13 bases between. CDR3 sequence: CASSLESGVTSYEQYF. The CDR3 bases are TGTGCCAGCAGCTTGGAGTCGGGAGTCACCTCCTACGAGCAGTACTTC.

This chain connects TRBV9 to TRBJ2-7; 7 nucleotides agree with TRBD2. The V segment lost 0 bases and the J segment 1 base; nucleotides outside the gene matches: 4. This CDR3 region has 15 residues. The germline V gene has CDR1 SGDLS and CDR2 YYNGEE. CDR3 coding DNA: TGTGCCAGCAGCGTAGGTCCGCGGGAGTCCTACGAGCAGTACTTC. Protein sequence: CASSVGPRESYEQYF.

V gene TRBV7-2 combines with J gene TRBJ2-2; D is undetermined. Germline lookup yields CDR1 SGHTA and CDR2 FQGNSA. The CDR3 length is 14 residues. V lost 2 bases and J lost 3, with 7 bases in between. CDR3 amino acids: CASSLRRDTGELFF. The CDR3 DNA reads as TGTGCCAGCAGCTTACGTCGGGACACCGGGGAGCTGTTTTTT.

The CDR3 protein is CASSETGTNEKLFF. Written as DNA, the CDR3 is TGTGCCTCATCCGAGACAGGGACTAATGAAAAACTGTTTTTT. The genes are TRBV10-3 and TRBJ1-4; TRBD1 matches at 7 bases. This CDR3 has 14 residues. Germline V gives CDR1 ENHRY, CDR2 SYGVKD. Trimming cost V 11 bases and J 2 bases; bases outside gene matches: 8.

V usage is TRBV10-3 and J usage is TRBJ1-1; D call uncertain. The CDR3 runs to 14 residues. The V end lost 2 bases, the J end lost 4 bases, and 11 bases lay between the germline ends. The germline gives CDR1 ENHRY, CDR2 SYGVKD. The CDR3 nucleotides read TGTGCCATCAGTGAGGGTACGGTTACCACTGAAGCTTTCTTT. It codes for CAISEGTVTTEAFF.

The rearrangement links TRBV4-3 to TRBJ2-7; TRBD2 matches 9 bases. With 2 bases clipped from V and 4 bases from J, the junction kept 15 bases outside the gene matches. Germline CDR1 reads LGHNA; CDR2 reads YSLEER. The CDR3 extends over 18 amino acids. CDR3 nucleotides: TGCGCCAGCAGCCAAAAGCTGCTAGCGGGGTTCTTCTCTTACGAGCAGTACTTC. Its protein is CASSQKLLAGFFSYEQYF.

CDR3 DNA: TGTGCCACCAGTCGGGTGGGCACAGATACGCAGTATTTT. This sequence encodes CATSRVGTDTQYF. The V call is TRBV24-1, the J call TRBJ2-3; D ambiguous. This CDR3 is built from 13 residues. Germline V gene data show CDR1 as KGHDR and CDR2 as SFDVKD. Trimming shortened V by 6 bases and J by 1 base, and 7 bases separated the two germline ends.

The genes are TRBV5-1 and TRBJ1-1; 9 bases align to TRBD1. The germline gives CDR1 SGHRS, CDR2 YFSETQ. The length of the CDR3 is 14 residues. The ends lost 0 bases at V and 10 bases at J; junction bases unmatched: 7. CDR3 in DNA: TGCGCCAGCAGCTTGGGGGACAGGGAGCAGGGAGCTTTCTTT. This sequence encodes CASSLGDREQGAFF. The variable domain in full, completed from reference TRBV5-1 and TRBJ1-1, reads KAGVTQTPRYLIKTRGQQVTLSCSPISGHRSVSWYQQTPGQGLQFLFEYFSETQRNKGNFPGRFSGRQFSNSRSEMNVSTLELGDSALYLCASSLGDREQGAFFGQGTRLTVV.

V usage is TRBV14 and J usage is TRBJ2-2, with D unresolved. V was clipped by 4 bases and J by 6 bases, with 6 bases between them. Germline values: CDR1 SGHDN, CDR2 FVKESK. This CDR3 is built from 12 residues. The CDR3 reads CASSREPGELFF. CDR3 coding DNA: TGTGCCAGCAGCCGCGAACCCGGGGAGCTGTTTTTT.

The chain couples TRBV28 to TRBJ1-3, with no clear D. The CDR3 consists of 15 residues. Trimming took 3 bases from V and 2 from J, leaving 11 bases between them. Germline values: CDR1 MDHEN, CDR2 SYDVKM. The CDR3 reads CASSFILSTGNTIYF. The CDR3 DNA follows: TGTGCCAGCAGTTTCATCCTATCCACTGGAAACACCATATATTTT. Complete variable domain (other parts from reference TRBV28 and TRBJ1-3): DVKVTQSSRYLVKRTGEKVFLECVQDMDHENMFWYRQDPGLGLRLIYFSYDVKMKEKGDIPEGYSVSREKKERFSLILESASTNQTSMYLCASSFILSTGNTIYFGEGSWLTVV.

Concerning this clone itself: This sample also contains other DNA sequences that code for the same CDR3. This chain uses TRBV7-3 with TRBJ2-2, with TRBD2 identical over 13 bases. Germline V CDR1 and CDR2: SGHTA, FQGTGA. After removal of 5 bases from V and 4 bases from J, the junction contained 4 bases not matched to a gene. This CDR3 has 16 residues. The CDR3 nucleotides are TGTGCCAGCAGCCTCGGACTAGCGGGAGCCACCGGGGAGCTGTTTTTT. It yields the protein CASSLGLAGATGELFF. The whole variable domain, remainder taken from reference TRBV7-3 and TRBJ2-2, is GAGVSQTPSNKVTEKGKYVELRCDPISGHTALYWYRQSLGQGPEFLIYFQGTGAADDSGLPNDRFFAVRPEGSVSTLKIQRTERGDSAVYLCASSLGLAGATGELFFGEGSRLTVL.

The chain is built from TRBV3-1 (or the pseudogene TRBV3-2) and TRBJ1-6; D ambiguous. The V end was cut by 6 bases, the J end by 0 bases, with 15 bases between. CDR1 is LGHDT, CDR2 YNNKEL, per germline (reference sequence). This CDR3 region has 17 residues. This chain's CDR3 is CASSLPLRDSYNSPLHF. The CDR3 DNA follows: TGTGCCAGCAGTCTTCCGCTTAGAGACTCCTATAATTCACCCCTCCACTTT.

This clone appeared a single time. The genes are TRBV5-1 and TRBJ2-5; 8 positions agree with TRBD1. Germline assignment: CDR1 SGHRS and CDR2 YFSETQ. The V and J ends lost 4 bases and 1 base, in that order; junction bases with no gene match: 6. This CDR3 comprises 15 residues. The CDR3 DNA is TGCGCCAGCAGCACCGGACAGGGCTCCCAAGAGACCCAGTACTTC. Protein sequence: CASSTGQGSQETQYF.

V is TRBV19 and J is TRBJ2-7; TRBD2 aligns across 10 bases. Germline loops: CDR1 LNHDA, CDR2 SQIVND (reference sequence). V was clipped by 10 bases and J by 0 bases; unmatched bases: 6. The CDR3 length is 14 residues. The chain's CDR3 is CATKAGGDSYEQYF. The DNA of the CDR3 is TGTGCCACCAAAGCGGGGGGGGACTCCTACGAGCAGTACTTC.

The chain carries TRBV7-2 and TRBJ1-2; 7 nucleotides match TRBD1. The CDR3 length is 14 residues. Losses at the gene ends were 1 base for V and 7 bases for J; bases not matched to a gene: 6. Germline V gene sequence: CDR1 SGHTA, CDR2 FQGNSA. In DNA form, the CDR3 reads TGTGCCAGCAGCTTAGTCGGCAGGGGGGTTGGCTACACCTTC. This translates into CASSLVGRGVGYTF.

This chain connects TRBV6-5 to TRBJ2-7; a possible D gene is TRBD1 (5 bases). The CDR3 length is 14 residues. The germline V gene has CDR1 MNHEY and CDR2 SVGAGI. Trimming removed 1 base at V and 6 bases at J, with 13 bases between. The CDR3 region is CASSYYNQGSEQYF. CDR3 nucleotide sequence: TGTGCCAGCAGTTACTATAACCAGGGATCCGAGCAGTACTTC.

The CDR3 spells CASSGGSPTDTQYF. For the CDR3, the DNA is TGTGCCAGCTCAGGCGGGAGTCCCACAGATACGCAGTATTTT. V gene TRBV18 combines with J gene TRBJ2-3, with 7 positions matching TRBD2. Trimming took 5 bases from V and 2 from J; bases not matched to a gene: 4. Looked up from germline, CDR1 is KGHSH and CDR2 is LQKENI. The CDR3 runs 14 residues.

V usage is TRBV30 and J usage is TRBJ2-3; 16 nucleotides align to TRBD2. Germline-derived CDR1 and CDR2 are GTSNPN and SVGIG (reference sequence). The junction had 10 bases not matched to a gene; V was cut back by 0 bases and J by 1 base. This CDR3 is built from 20 residues. As DNA, the CDR3 is TGTGCCTGGAGTGTATTTTCGGGACTAGCGGGGGGGCAGGGCACAGATACGCAGTATTTT. This gives the protein CAWSVFSGLAGGQGTDTQYF.

This clone came up many times. The rearrangement links TRBV5-1 to TRBJ1-5; TRBD1 is a possible D gene (5 bases). This CDR3 is 13 amino acids long. Between the trimmed V and J ends, which lost 7 bases and 6 bases, there was a span of 14 bases. Per germline, CDR1 SGHRS and CDR2 YFSETQ. CDR3 in DNA: TGCGCCAGCTCTCGGCAGGGTGGTCAGCCCCAGCATTTT. Translation gives CASSRQGGQPQHF. Complete variable domain (other parts from reference TRBV5-1 and TRBJ1-5): KAGVTQTPRYLIKTRGQQVTLSCSPISGHRSVSWYQQTPGQGLQFLFEYFSETQRNKGNFPGRFSGRQFSNSRSEMNVSTLELGDSALYLCASSRQGGQPQHFGDGTRLSIL.